Below are 24 T cell receptor beta chains sequenced from a single sample in a study of T cell changes during pregnancy in multiple sclerosis. Assay used: immunoSEQ multiplex PCR; TCRdb lists only in-frame clones, some missing. The sample carries more than 80,000 clones, about 90% recorded once. The sequencing used peripheral blood, collected before pregnancy. The receptors here all came from a female donor with multiple sclerosis, enrolled in a pregnancy study.

This chain links TRBV19 with TRBJ2-3, with 8 bases fitting TRBD1. Germline CDR1 and CDR2: LNHDA and SQIVND (reference sequence). V gave up 6 bases and J gave up 4 bases; unmatched junction bases: 3. The CDR3 runs 13 residues. The CDR3 reads CASRDRAADTQYF. In DNA form, the CDR3 reads TGTGCCAGTAGGGACAGGGCGGCAGATACGCAGTATTTT.

The chain recombines TRBV11-3 with TRBJ1-1; perhaps TRBD1 as D (5 bases). The CDR3 runs 14 residues. The ends were cut back, 1 base at V and 0 bases at J, with 6 bases in the middle. Looked up from germline, CDR1 is SGHNT and CDR2 is YENEEA. Written as DNA, the CDR3 is TGTGCCAGCAGCTTAGGGGGGGTGAACACTGAAGCTTTCTTT. This sequence encodes CASSLGGVNTEAFF.

The chain links TRBV5-1 to TRBJ2-3, with D possibly TRBD2 on 5 matching bases. The CDR3 spans 16 residues. Between the trimmed V and J ends, which lost 0 bases and 2 bases, there was a span of 13 bases. Germline V gene lookup returns CDR1 SGHRS and CDR2 YFSETQ. The CDR3 DNA is TGCGCCAGCAGCTTGGGGCGCGGGTCTCTCACAGATACGCAGTATTTT. It encodes CASSLGRGSLTDTQYF.

The chain links TRBV6-1 to TRBJ2-7, with D possibly matching TRBD2 (6 bases). The CDR3 sequence is 10 residues long. CDR1 and CDR2 from the germline V gene are MNHNS and SASEGT. Trimming shortened V by 7 bases and J by 6 bases, and 7 bases separated the two germline ends. CDR3 sequence: CASNGGEQYF. The CDR3 region has the DNA TGTGCCAGCAACGGGGGCGAGCAGTACTTC.

V gene TRBV14 combines with J gene TRBJ2-2, with 10 positions matching TRBD2. The V gene end was trimmed by 4 bases and the J gene end by 4 bases; junction bases not matched to a gene: 9. The CDR3 contains 17 residues. Germline lookup yields CDR1 SGHDN and CDR2 FVKESK. The CDR3 loop reads CASSLQGLALITGELFF. Here the CDR3 DNA reads TGTGCCAGCAGCCTACAGGGACTAGCGTTAATCACCGGGGAGCTGTTTTTT.

This chain joins TRBV13 and TRBJ1-1; 8 nucleotides agree with TRBD1. Germline CDR1 reads PRHDT; CDR2 reads FYEKMQ (reference sequence). The junction had 8 bases not matched to a gene; V was cut back by 5 bases and J by 0 bases. The CDR3 is 16 residues long. The CDR3: CASSKPAGGMNTEAFF. As DNA, the CDR3 is TGTGCCAGCAGCAAACCGGCAGGGGGCATGAACACTGAAGCTTTCTTT. Filled out from reference TRBV13 and TRBJ1-1, the complete variable domain reads AAGVIQSPRHLIKEKRETATLKCYPIPRHDTVYWYQQGPGQDPQFLISFYEKMQSDKGSIPDRFSAQQFSDYHSELNMSSLELGDSALYFCASSKPAGGMNTEAFFGQGTRLTVV.

The sample holds a few counts of this clone. The rearrangement uses TRBV11-1 and TRBJ1-2; 12 bases are a match to TRBD1. J was trimmed by 5 bases and V by 5 bases; bases with no gene match: 6. This CDR3 has 15 residues. Germline CDR1 and CDR2: SGHAT and FQDESV (reference sequence). The CDR3 protein is CASSPPGQGAYGYTF. The CDR3 bases are TGTGCCAGCAGCCCACCGGGACAGGGGGCTTATGGCTACACCTTC. The variable domain in full, completed from reference TRBV11-1 and TRBJ1-2, reads EAEVAQSPRYKITEKSQAVAFWCDPISGHATLYWYRQILGQGPELLVQFQDESVVDDSQLPKDRFSAERLKGVDSTLKIQPAELGDSAMYLCASSPPGQGAYGYTFGSGTRLTVV.

The genes are TRBV27 and TRBJ1-1; D perhaps matches TRBD1 (5 bases). V lost 2 bases and J 1 base, leaving 11 bases between the germline ends. The CDR3 contains 15 residues. In germline, CDR1 is MNHEY, CDR2 SMNVEV (reference sequence). This CDR3 reads CASSLRGQTNTEAFF. The CDR3 nucleotides read TGTGCCAGCAGTTTAAGGGGTCAGACGAACACTGAAGCTTTCTTT.

The V gene is TRBV5-1, the J gene TRBJ1-4; TRBD1 might be the D (5 bases). The V and J ends lost 5 bases and 0 bases respectively, with 14 bases between them. Germline V gene data show CDR1 as SGHRS and CDR2 as YFSETQ. CDR3 length: 16 residues. The CDR3 DNA sequence: TGCGCCAGCAGTCCAGGGAGGGCCACAACTAATGAAAAACTGTTTTTT. This sequence encodes CASSPGRATTNEKLFF.

The chain is built from TRBV5-1 and TRBJ2-5; 9 bases are shared with TRBD2. From germline, CDR1 is SGHRS and CDR2 YFSETQ. After removal of 2 bases from V and 5 bases from J, the junction contained 7 bases not matched to a gene. This CDR3 has 15 residues. The CDR3, as DNA: TGCGCCAGCAGCTTAGGGACTAGCAAGGGGGAGACCCAGTACTTC. This encodes CASSLGTSKGETQYF.

The chain links TRBV27 to TRBJ1-2, with TRBD1 matching 11 bases. J gave up 8 bases and V 7 bases, and 3 bases lay outside the gene matches. Germline V gene lookup returns CDR1 MNHEY and CDR2 SMNVEV (reference sequence). The CDR3 loop spans 12 amino acids. CDR3 in DNA: TGTGCCAGCAAGGACAGGGGGCTCGGCTACACCTTC. It encodes CASKDRGLGYTF.

The chain has TRBV10-3 and TRBJ2-2; 7 nucleotides line up with TRBD2. The CDR3 loop spans 15 amino acids. Germline V CDR1 and CDR2: ENHRY, SYGVKD. V trimming: 5 bases; J trimming: 0 bases; junction bases outside the gene matches: 3. CDR3 nucleotide sequence: TGTGCCATCAGTTCGAGCGGGGCGAACACCGGGGAGCTGTTTTTT. It translates to CAISSSGANTGELFF.

The chain uses TRBV19 and TRBJ2-1; D perhaps matches TRBD1 (6 bases). V was clipped by 4 bases and J by 6 bases, with 16 bases between them. The CDR3 covers 15 residues. Germline loops: CDR1 LNHDA, CDR2 SQIVND (reference sequence). For the CDR3, the DNA is TGTGCCAGTAGTACGATTGGGGCAGGGGTCAATGAGCAGTTCTTC. This codes for CASSTIGAGVNEQFF.

This clone rates as medium-sized. The CDR3 DNA reads as TGCGCCAGCAGCCAGGAGACAGGGGTCAATCAGCCCCAGCATTTT. This codes for CASSQETGVNQPQHF. The genes are TRBV4-1 and TRBJ1-5; the match to TRBD1 covers 8 bases. The germline CDR1 and CDR2 sequences are MGHRA and YSYEKL. The junction had 4 bases not matched to a gene; V was cut back by 3 bases and J by 3 bases. The CDR3 is 15 amino acids.

The CDR3 reads CASRVRDNQPQHF. The CDR3 bases are TGTGCCAGTAGGGTCCGGGACAATCAGCCCCAGCATTTT. The chain carries TRBV19 and TRBJ1-5; D is undetermined. The CDR3 is 13 residues long. Trimming stripped 6 bases from V and 3 bases from J, with 9 bases between. The germline CDR1 and CDR2 sequences are LNHDA and SQIVND (reference sequence).

In DNA form, the CDR3 reads TGTGCCAGCAGCCCTCTAGCGGCTAGCACAGATACGCAGTATTTT. As protein: CASSPLAASTDTQYF. The chain couples TRBV5-4 to TRBJ2-3, with 7 bases matching TRBD2. This CDR3 contains 15 residues. V lost 4 bases, J lost 0 bases, and 5 bases stayed unmatched. Germline V CDR1 and CDR2: SGHNT, YYREEE (reference sequence).

The chain has TRBV28 and TRBJ2-1, with 15 bases aligning to TRBD2. CDR3 length: 16 amino acids. CDR1 MDHEN and CDR2 SYDVKM come from the germline V gene. The V and J ends lost 4 bases and 5 bases, in that order; junction bases with no gene match: 3. The CDR3 nucleotides are TGTGCCAGCAGTTCAGGACTAGCGGGAGGGCACAATGAGCAGTTCTTC. Protein product: CASSSGLAGGHNEQFF.

This chain uses TRBV11-3 with TRBJ2-2; 9 positions match TRBD1. The trim removed 5 bases at V and 5 bases at J, leaving 3 bases unmatched. Germline V gene data show CDR1 as SGHNT and CDR2 as YENEEA. There are 14 residues in the CDR3. CDR3 residues: CASSGGTGTGELFF. For the CDR3, the DNA is TGTGCCAGCAGCGGCGGGACAGGGACCGGGGAGCTGTTTTTT.

The chain links TRBV6-1 to TRBJ1-6; tentative D call: TRBD1 (6 bases). The germline gives CDR1 MNHNS, CDR2 SASEGT. CDR3 length equals 12 residues. Trimming pared 8 bases from V and 16 bases from J, leaving 18 bases between. The CDR3 sequence is CASRIPTGPLHF. CDR3 DNA sequence: TGTGCCAGCCGAATACCGACAGGCCCGCTCCACTTT.

V and J are TRBV18 and TRBJ2-6; a possible D gene is TRBD2 (7 bases). V was clipped by 6 bases and J by 4 bases, with 22 bases between them. The CDR3 runs to 18 residues. CDR1 is KGHSH, CDR2 LQKENI, per germline. The CDR3 loop reads CASSGAGALASGANVLTF. The CDR3 DNA follows: TGTGCCAGCTCCGGGGCGGGGGCATTGGCGTCCGGGGCCAACGTCCTGACTTTC.

CDR3 in amino acids: CASSLVGYGYTF. CDR3 nucleotide sequence: TGTGCCAGCAGCTTAGTCGGGTATGGCTACACCTTC. The chain recombines TRBV11-2 with TRBJ1-2; no definite D call. CDR1 is SGHAT and CDR2 is FQNNGV in the germline V gene. Between the trimmed V and J ends, which lost 1 base and 5 bases, there was a span of 5 bases. This CDR3 contains 12 residues.

This clone was counted a single time. This chain connects TRBV11-3 to TRBJ1-4, with 10 bases that match TRBD1. Germline V gene sequence: CDR1 SGHNT, CDR2 YENEEA. Unmatched junction bases numbered 6, after V lost 5 bases and J lost 0 bases. This CDR3 has 17 amino acids. Written as DNA, the CDR3 is TGTGCCAGCAGCCTCGGGGACAGGGGCGCAACTAATGAAAAACTGTTTTTT. It encodes CASSLGDRGATNEKLFF.

This clone was counted a few times. V is TRBV30 and J is TRBJ1-1; no clear D gene. The CDR3 totals 11 residues. V was trimmed by 0 bases and J by 7 bases, leaving 6 bases between them. Germline V gives CDR1 GTSNPN, CDR2 SVGIG (reference sequence). CDR3 sequence reads: CAWSVRLEAFF. CDR3 nucleotides: TGTGCCTGGAGTGTTCGTCTTGAAGCTTTCTTT.

The chain couples TRBV5-1 to TRBJ2-3, with a weak D call TRBD2 (6 bases). The germline V gene encodes CDR1 SGHRS and CDR2 YFSETQ. Trimming took off 3 bases at V and 3 bases at J, with 14 bases between the two ends. This CDR3 is 15 amino acids long. The CDR3: CASSSSSVRTDTQYF. The CDR3 region has the DNA TGCGCCAGCAGCTCCTCTAGCGTCCGAACAGATACGCAGTATTTT.